This T cell receptor beta chain is from a study of blood T cells in healthy people across ages. A J-beta primer mix and a sample-barcoded 5' primer were used in a second PCR of roughly 6 to 11 cycles. TCRdb itself ran the 5' RACE reads through MiXCR, one entry per CDR3 protein. The table has around 2 million distinct CDR3 sequences, approximately 39% seen once. The CDR3 loop spans 12 amino acids. CDR1 and CDR2 (germline): SGDLS, YYNGEE. The V end lost 0 bases, the J end lost 13 bases, and 11 bases lay between the germline ends. V gene TRBV9 combines with J gene TRBJ2-1, with a tentative D call TRBD2 (6 bases). The sequenced sample was blood. This TCR was sampled from a human donor in good health. CDR3 coding DNA: TGTGCCAGCAGCGTAGAGGGAGGACACCAGTTCTTC. It translates to CASSVEGGHQFF.